This T cell receptor (beta chain) originates from a study of molecular identifiers for immune sequencing clone quantification. Naive CD8 T cells were sorted, and the gate applied was CD8+CD4-CCR7+CD45RA+. MiXCR, applied by TCRdb to the PCR reads, yields one record per CDR3 protein. The data show around 320,000 distinct CDR3 sequences, 24% seen once. In this sample, this clonotype turned up a few times. Trimming left V 3 bases short and J 7 bases short, with 7 bases between. Germline V lookup: CDR1 MNHEY, CDR2 SVGEGT. This CDR3 spans 12 amino acids. The sequenced sample consisted of naive CD8+ T cells from blood, with Jurkat cell RNA spiked in. Regarding subset: FACS-sorted CD8+CD4-CCR7+CD45RA+ naive T cells. The sequence was collected from a human donor in good health. Some libraries in this study had Jurkat cell RNA spiked in. This sequence joins TRBV6-2 or TRBV6-3 and TRBJ2-1; D call uncertain. Written as DNA, the CDR3 is TGTGCCAGCAGTTATGTTGGGAATGAGCAGTTCTTC. It encodes CASSYVGNEQFF.